This TCR beta chain was retrieved from a study of T cell responses to AZD1222 COVID-19 vaccine. Background on the study: Investigators merged groups given second doses at roughly 4 or roughly 12 weeks.

Germline CDR1 and CDR2: MNHEY and SVGAGI. V shed 4 bases and J shed 6 bases, with 3 bases lying between them. The length of the CDR3 is 11 residues. The data were produced by immunoSEQ multiplex PCR, yet TCRdb's version contains in-frame clones alone and is incomplete. This sample carries 140,000 to 150,000 clones, about 93% of them seen once, and the ten largest clones take around 5%. This receptor was identified in an adult in good health. The chain joins TRBV6-5 to TRBJ2-2, with unresolved D. The sample was peripheral blood, taken on day 0 of AZD1222 vaccination. The CDR3 DNA is TGTGCCAGCAGTTCCCCCGGGGAGCTGTTTTTT. Its translation is CASSSPGELFF.